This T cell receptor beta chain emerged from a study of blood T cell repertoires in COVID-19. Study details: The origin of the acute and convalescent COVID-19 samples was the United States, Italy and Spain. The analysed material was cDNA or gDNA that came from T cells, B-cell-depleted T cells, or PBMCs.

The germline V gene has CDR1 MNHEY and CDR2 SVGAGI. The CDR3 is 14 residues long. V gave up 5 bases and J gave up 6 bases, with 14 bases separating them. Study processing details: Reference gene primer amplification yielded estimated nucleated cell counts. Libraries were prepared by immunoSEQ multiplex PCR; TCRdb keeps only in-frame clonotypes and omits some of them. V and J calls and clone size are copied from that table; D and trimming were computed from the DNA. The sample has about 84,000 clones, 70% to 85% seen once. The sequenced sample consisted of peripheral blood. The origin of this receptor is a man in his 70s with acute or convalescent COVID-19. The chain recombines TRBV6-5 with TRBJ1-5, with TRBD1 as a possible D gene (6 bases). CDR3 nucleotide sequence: TGTGCCAGCAGTCTCGCGCCCAGGGGTCAGCCCCAGCATTTT. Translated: CASSLAPRGQPQHF.